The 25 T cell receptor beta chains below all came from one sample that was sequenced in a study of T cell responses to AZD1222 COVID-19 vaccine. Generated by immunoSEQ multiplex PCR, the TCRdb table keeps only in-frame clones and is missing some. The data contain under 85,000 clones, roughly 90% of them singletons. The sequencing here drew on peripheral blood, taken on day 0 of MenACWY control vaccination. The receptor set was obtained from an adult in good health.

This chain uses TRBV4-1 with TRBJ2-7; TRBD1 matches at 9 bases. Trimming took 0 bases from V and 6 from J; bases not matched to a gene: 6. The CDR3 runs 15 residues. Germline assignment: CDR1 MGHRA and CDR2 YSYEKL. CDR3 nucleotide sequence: TGCGCCAGCAGCCAAGATACTGGGACAGGGCGCGAGCAGTACTTC. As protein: CASSQDTGTGREQYF.

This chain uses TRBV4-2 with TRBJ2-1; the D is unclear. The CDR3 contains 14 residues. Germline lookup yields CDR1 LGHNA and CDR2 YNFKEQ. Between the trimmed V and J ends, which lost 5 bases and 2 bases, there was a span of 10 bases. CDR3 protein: CASSKAETYNEQFF. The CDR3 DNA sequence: TGTGCCAGCAGCAAGGCCGAGACCTACAATGAGCAGTTCTTC.

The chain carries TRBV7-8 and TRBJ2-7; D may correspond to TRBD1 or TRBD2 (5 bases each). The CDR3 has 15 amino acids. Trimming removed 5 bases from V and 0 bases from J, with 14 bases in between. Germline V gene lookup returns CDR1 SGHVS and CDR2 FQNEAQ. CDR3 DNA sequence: TGTGCCAGCAGCGACGTCCGGGGCAGCTCCTACGAGCAGTACTTC. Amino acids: CASSDVRGSSYEQYF. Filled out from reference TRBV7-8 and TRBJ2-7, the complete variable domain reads GAGVSQSPRYKVAKRGQDVALRCDPISGHVSLFWYQQALGQGPEFLTYFQNEAQLDKSGLPSDRFFAERPEGSVSTLKIQRTQQEDSAVYLCASSDVRGSSYEQYFGPGTRLTVT.

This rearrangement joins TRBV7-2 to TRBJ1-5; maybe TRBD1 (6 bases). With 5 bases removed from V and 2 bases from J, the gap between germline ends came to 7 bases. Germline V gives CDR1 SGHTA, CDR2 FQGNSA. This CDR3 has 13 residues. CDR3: CASSRQGNQPQHF. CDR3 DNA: TGTGCCAGCAGCCGACAGGGCAATCAGCCCCAGCATTTT.

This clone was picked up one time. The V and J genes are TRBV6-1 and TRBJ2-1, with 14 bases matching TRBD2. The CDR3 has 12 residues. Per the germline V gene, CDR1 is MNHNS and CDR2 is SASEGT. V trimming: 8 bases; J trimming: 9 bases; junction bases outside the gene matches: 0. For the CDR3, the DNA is TGTGCCAGCGGACTAGCGGGGGGTGAGCAGTTCTTC. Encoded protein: CASGLAGGEQFF.

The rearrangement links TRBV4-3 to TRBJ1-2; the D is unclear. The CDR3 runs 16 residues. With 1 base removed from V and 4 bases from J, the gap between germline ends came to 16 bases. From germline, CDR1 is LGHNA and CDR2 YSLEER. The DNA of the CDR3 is TGCGCCAGCAGCCAAGTTCGAGGGAGTAATGGCTATGGCTACACCTTC. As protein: CASSQVRGSNGYGYTF.

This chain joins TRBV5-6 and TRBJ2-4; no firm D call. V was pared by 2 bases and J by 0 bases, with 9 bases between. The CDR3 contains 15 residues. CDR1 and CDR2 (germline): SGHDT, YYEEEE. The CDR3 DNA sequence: TGTGCCAGCAGCTTTCGGGTACTAGCCAAAAACATTCAGTACTTC. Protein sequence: CASSFRVLAKNIQYF.

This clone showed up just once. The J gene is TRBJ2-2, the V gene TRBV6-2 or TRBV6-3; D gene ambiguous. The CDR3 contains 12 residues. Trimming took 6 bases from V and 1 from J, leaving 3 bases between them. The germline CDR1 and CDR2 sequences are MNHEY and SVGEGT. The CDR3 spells CASSENTGELFF. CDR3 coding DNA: TGTGCCAGCAGCGAGAACACCGGGGAGCTGTTTTTT.

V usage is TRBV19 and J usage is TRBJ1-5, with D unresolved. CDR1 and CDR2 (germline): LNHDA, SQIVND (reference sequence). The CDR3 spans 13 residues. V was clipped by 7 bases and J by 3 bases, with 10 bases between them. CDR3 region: CASMGPNNQPQHF. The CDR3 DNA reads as TGTGCCAGTATGGGTCCTAACAATCAGCCCCAGCATTTT. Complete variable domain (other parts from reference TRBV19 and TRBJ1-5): DGGITQSPKYLFRKEGQNVTLSCEQNLNHDAMYWYRQDPGQGLRLIYYSQIVNDFQKGDIAEGYSVSREKKESFPLTVTSAQKNPTAFYLCASMGPNNQPQHFGDGTRLSIL.

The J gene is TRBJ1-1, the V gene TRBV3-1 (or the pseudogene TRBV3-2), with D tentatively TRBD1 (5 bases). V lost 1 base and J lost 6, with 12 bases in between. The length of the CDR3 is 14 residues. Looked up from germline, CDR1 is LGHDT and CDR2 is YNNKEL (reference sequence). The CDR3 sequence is CASSQAAGRAEAFF. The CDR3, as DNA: TGTGCCAGCAGCCAAGCGGCAGGGAGGGCTGAAGCTTTCTTT.

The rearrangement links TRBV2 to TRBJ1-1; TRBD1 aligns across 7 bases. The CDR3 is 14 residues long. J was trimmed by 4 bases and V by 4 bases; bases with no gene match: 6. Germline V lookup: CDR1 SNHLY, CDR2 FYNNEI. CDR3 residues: CASSAFSGGTEAFF. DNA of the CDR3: TGTGCCAGCAGTGCTTTCTCAGGGGGCACTGAAGCTTTCTTT.

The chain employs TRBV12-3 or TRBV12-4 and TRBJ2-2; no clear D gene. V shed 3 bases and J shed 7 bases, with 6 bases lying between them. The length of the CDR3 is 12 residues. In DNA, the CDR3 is TGTGCCAGCAGTTTTTCCAACGGGGAGCTGTTTTTT. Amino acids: CASSFSNGELFF.

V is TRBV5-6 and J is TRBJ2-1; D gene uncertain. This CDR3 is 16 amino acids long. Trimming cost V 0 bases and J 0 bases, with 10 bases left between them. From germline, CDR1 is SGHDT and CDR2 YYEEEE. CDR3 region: CASSLDRSSSYNEQFF. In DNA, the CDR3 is TGTGCCAGCAGCTTGGATCGGTCAAGCTCCTACAATGAGCAGTTCTTC.

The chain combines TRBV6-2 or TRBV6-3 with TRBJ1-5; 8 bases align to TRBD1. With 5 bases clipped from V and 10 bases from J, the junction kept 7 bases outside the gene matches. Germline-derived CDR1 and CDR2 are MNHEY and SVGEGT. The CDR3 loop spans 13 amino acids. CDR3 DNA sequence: TGTGCCAGCAGTACGGACAGGGTAGGACCCCAGCATTTT. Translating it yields CASSTDRVGPQHF.

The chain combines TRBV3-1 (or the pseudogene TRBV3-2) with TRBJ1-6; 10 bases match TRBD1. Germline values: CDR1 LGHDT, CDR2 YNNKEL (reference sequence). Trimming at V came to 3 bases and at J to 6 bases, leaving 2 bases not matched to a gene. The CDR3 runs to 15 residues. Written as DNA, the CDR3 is TGTGCCAGCAGCCAGGGACAGGGGATTAATTCACCCCTCCACTTT. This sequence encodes CASSQGQGINSPLHF.

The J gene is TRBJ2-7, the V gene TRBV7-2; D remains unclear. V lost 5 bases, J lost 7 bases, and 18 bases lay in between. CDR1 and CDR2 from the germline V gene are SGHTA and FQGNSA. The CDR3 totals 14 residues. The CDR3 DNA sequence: TGTGCCAGCAGCCCCTCGACCATTCCCATGGAGCAGTACTTC. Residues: CASSPSTIPMEQYF.

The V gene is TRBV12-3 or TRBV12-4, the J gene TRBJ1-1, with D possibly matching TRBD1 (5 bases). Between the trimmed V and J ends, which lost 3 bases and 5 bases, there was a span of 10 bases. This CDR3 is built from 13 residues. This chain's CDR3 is CASSFQGSTEAFF. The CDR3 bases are TGTGCCAGCAGTTTTCAGGGCTCGACTGAAGCTTTCTTT.

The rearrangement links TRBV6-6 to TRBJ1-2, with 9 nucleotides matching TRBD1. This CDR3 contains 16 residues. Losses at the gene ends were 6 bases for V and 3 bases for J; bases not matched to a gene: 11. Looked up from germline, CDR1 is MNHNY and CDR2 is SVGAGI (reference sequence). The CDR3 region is CASRGTETGGDYGYTF. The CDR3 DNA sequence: TGTGCCAGCAGGGGGACCGAAACAGGGGGCGACTATGGCTACACCTTC.

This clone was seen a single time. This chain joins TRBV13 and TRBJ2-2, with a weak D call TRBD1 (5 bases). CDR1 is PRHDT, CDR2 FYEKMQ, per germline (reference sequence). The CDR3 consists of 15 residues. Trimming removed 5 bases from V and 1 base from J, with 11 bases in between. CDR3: CASSGGAGNTGELFF. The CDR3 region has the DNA TGTGCCAGCAGCGGTGGGGCAGGGAACACCGGGGAGCTGTTTTTT.

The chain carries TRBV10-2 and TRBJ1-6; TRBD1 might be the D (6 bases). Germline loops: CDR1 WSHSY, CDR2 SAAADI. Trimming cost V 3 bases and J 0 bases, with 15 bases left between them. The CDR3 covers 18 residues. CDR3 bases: TGCGCCAGCAGTGAAACGGGCAGGGGCAACTCCTATAATTCACCCCTCCACTTT. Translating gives CASSETGRGNSYNSPLHF.

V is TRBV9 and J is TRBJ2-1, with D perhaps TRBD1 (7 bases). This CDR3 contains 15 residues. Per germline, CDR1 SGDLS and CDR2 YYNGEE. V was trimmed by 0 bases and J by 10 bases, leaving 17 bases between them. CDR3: CASSVDPLGGGEQFF. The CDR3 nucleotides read TGTGCCAGCAGCGTAGATCCCCTAGGAGGGGGCGAGCAGTTCTTC.

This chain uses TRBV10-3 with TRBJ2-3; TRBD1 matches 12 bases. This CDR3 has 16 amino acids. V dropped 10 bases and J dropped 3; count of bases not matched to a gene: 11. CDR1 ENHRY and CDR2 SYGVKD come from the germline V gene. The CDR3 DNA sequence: TGTGCCACCTCCGGGACAGGGGGCGCCGGGACAGATACGCAGTATTTT. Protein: CATSGTGGAGTDTQYF.

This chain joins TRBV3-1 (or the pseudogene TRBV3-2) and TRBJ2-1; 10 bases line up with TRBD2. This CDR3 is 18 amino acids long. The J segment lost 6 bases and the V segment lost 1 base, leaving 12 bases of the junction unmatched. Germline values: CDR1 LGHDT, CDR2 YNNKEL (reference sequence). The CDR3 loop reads CASSQGSGGARATNEQFF. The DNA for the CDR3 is TGTGCCAGCAGCCAAGGAAGCGGGGGGGCCCGGGCTACCAATGAGCAGTTCTTC.

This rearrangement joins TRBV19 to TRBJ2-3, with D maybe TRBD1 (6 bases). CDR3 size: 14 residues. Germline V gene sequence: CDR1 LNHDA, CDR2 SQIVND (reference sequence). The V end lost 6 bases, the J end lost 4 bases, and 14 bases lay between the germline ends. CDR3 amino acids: CASSAKGDADTQYF. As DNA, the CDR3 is TGTGCCAGTAGCGCCAAGGGGGACGCAGATACGCAGTATTTT. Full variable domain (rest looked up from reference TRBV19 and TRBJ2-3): DGGITQSPKYLFRKEGQNVTLSCEQNLNHDAMYWYRQDPGQGLRLIYYSQIVNDFQKGDIAEGYSVSREKKESFPLTVTSAQKNPTAFYLCASSAKGDADTQYFGPGTRLTVL.

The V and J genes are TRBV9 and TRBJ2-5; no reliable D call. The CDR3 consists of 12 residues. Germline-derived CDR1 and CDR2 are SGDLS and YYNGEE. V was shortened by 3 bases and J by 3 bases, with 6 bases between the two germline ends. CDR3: CASSGPKETQYF. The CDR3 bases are TGTGCCAGCAGCGGGCCGAAAGAGACCCAGTACTTC.